These 29 T cell receptor beta chains came from one sample sequenced in a study of T cell responses to AZD1222 COVID-19 vaccine. The method was immunoSEQ multiplex PCR; TCRdb's version includes in-frame clones alone and lacks a portion of them. The sample lists roughly 110,000 clones, 90% occurring once. Sample: peripheral blood, taken 28 days after the second AZD1222 dose. All receptors come from an adult who received the AZD1222 COVID-19 vaccine.

The chain carries TRBV27 and TRBJ1-1; possible D gene TRBD1, 5 bases. The germline gives CDR1 MNHEY, CDR2 SMNVEV (reference sequence). The CDR3 contains 14 residues. V was trimmed by 6 bases and J by 1 base, leaving 12 bases between them. The CDR3 region is CASSHGQGNTEAFF. Here the CDR3 DNA reads TGTGCCAGCAGCCACGGCCAGGGGAACACTGAAGCTTTCTTT.

This sequence joins TRBV18 and TRBJ2-7; maybe TRBD2 (7 bases). V gave up 7 bases and J gave up 2 bases, with 15 bases separating them. The CDR3 totals 14 residues. Per the germline V gene, CDR1 is KGHSH and CDR2 is LQKENI. The CDR3 region is CASFPGEGPYEQYF. The CDR3 DNA follows: TGTGCCAGCTTTCCAGGGGAGGGTCCCTACGAGCAGTACTTC.

The rearrangement uses TRBV5-1 and TRBJ2-6; no clear D. Germline-derived CDR1 and CDR2 are SGHRS and YFSETQ. The V gene lost 0 bases and the J gene lost 0 bases, with 4 bases spanning the gap. CDR3 length: 15 residues. The CDR3 bases are TGCGCCAGCAGCTTGGCCATCTCTGGGGCCAACGTCCTGACTTTC. Protein: CASSLAISGANVLTF.

This clone appeared once. This rearrangement joins TRBV5-4 to TRBJ1-2, with unresolved D. Germline V lookup: CDR1 SGHNT, CDR2 YYREEE (reference sequence). The CDR3 runs to 13 residues. V dropped 5 bases and J dropped 5 bases, with 13 bases sitting between them. The DNA for the CDR3 is TGTGCCAGCAGTCCGGATTGGGCTTATGGCTACACCTTC. Protein: CASSPDWAYGYTF.

This chain joins TRBV5-5 and TRBJ1-5, with a weak D call TRBD1 (6 bases). The V gene's germline CDR1 is SGHKS and CDR2 YYEKEE (reference sequence). The CDR3 consists of 15 residues. V gave up 4 bases and J gave up 5 bases, with 16 bases separating them. CDR3 loop: CASSLWGGADQPQHF. CDR3 nucleotides: TGTGCCAGCAGCCTTTGGGGGGGGGCGGATCAGCCCCAGCATTTT.

This chain connects TRBV6-5 to TRBJ1-1; 7 bases line up with TRBD1. Germline CDR1 MNHEY, CDR2 SVGAGI. This CDR3 has 14 amino acids. V shed 5 bases and J 4 bases; nucleotides not matched to a gene: 7. CDR3 bases: TGTGCCAGCAGTAGGGGGCCTTGGGGCACTGAAGCTTTCTTT. Its translation is CASSRGPWGTEAFF.

The rearrangement links TRBV12-3 or TRBV12-4 to TRBJ1-2; 7 positions agree with TRBD1. The CDR3 sequence is 12 residues long. V lost 5 bases, J lost 8 bases, and 5 bases stayed unmatched. CDR3 nucleotides: TGTGCCAGCAGTCTCCACAGGGGCGGCTACACCTTC. Translated, it gives CASSLHRGGYTF.

The chain combines TRBV6-5 with TRBJ1-3; D uncertain. V dropped 8 bases and J dropped 0 bases, with 8 bases sitting between them. Germline V lookup: CDR1 MNHEY, CDR2 SVGAGI. This CDR3 comprises 13 residues. The CDR3 protein is CASGLSSGNTIYF. CDR3 bases: TGTGCCAGCGGACTTAGCTCTGGAAACACCATATATTTT.

The V call is TRBV7-3, the J call TRBJ2-7, with 7 bases aligning to TRBD2. Trimming at V came to 5 bases and at J to 2 bases, leaving 9 bases not matched to a gene. CDR3 length equals 15 residues. CDR1 is SGHTA, CDR2 FQGTGA, per germline. The CDR3 sequence is CASSPGRGLAYEQYF. The CDR3 bases are TGTGCCAGCAGCCCGGGGAGGGGCCTCGCCTACGAGCAGTACTTC.

This clone was observed a few times. The V gene is TRBV5-6, the J gene TRBJ1-3; unclear D gene. With 1 base removed from V and 0 bases from J, the gap between germline ends came to 8 bases. Germline V lookup: CDR1 SGHDT, CDR2 YYEEEE. CDR3 length: 15 residues. CDR3 in amino acids: CASSLSGRSGNTIYF. CDR3 nucleotides: TGTGCCAGCAGCTTGTCCGGCCGCTCTGGAAACACCATATATTTT.

This sequence joins TRBV6-5 and TRBJ2-1; D may correspond to TRBD1 or TRBD2 (6 bases each). Germline CDR1 and CDR2: MNHEY and SVGAGI. This CDR3 is built from 14 residues. Trimming removed 0 bases from V and 9 bases from J, with 12 bases in between. The CDR3 reads CASSYSGGSGEQFF. In DNA, the CDR3 is TGTGCCAGCAGTTACTCAGGGGGGTCAGGTGAGCAGTTCTTC.

This sequence joins TRBV6-6 and TRBJ2-5; D gene uncertain. This CDR3 comprises 11 residues. Germline V gene data show CDR1 as MNHNY and CDR2 as SVGAGI (reference sequence). Trimming shortened V by 6 bases and J by 5 bases, and 7 bases separated the two germline ends. CDR3 in amino acids: CASSADETQYF. The CDR3 DNA is TGTGCCAGCAGCGCGGACGAGACCCAGTACTTC.

The chain uses TRBV19 and TRBJ1-1; perhaps TRBD1 as D (5 bases). CDR3 size: 13 residues. In germline, CDR1 is LNHDA, CDR2 SQIVND (reference sequence). V lost 7 bases, J lost 3 bases, and 12 bases lay in between. This CDR3 reads CASTRWGDTEAFF. DNA of the CDR3: TGTGCCAGTACCCGTTGGGGGGACACTGAAGCTTTCTTT.

The chain couples TRBV15 to TRBJ1-4, with D unresolved. Germline V gives CDR1 LNHNV, CDR2 YYDKDF (reference sequence). The CDR3 totals 15 residues. Trimming cost V 4 bases and J 0 bases, with 9 bases left between them. The CDR3 sequence: CATSIDRATNEKLFF. The CDR3 nucleotides read TGTGCCACCAGCATCGACCGCGCAACTAATGAAAAACTGTTTTTT.

The CDR3 DNA reads TGTGCCAGCAGCTCCGGGACAGGAACATACAATGAGCAGTTCTTC. It translates to CASSSGTGTYNEQFF. The chain has TRBV7-3 and TRBJ2-1; 8 nucleotides line up with TRBD1. CDR1 SGHTA and CDR2 FQGTGA come from the germline V gene. The CDR3 contains 15 residues. V lost 4 bases and J lost 4; bases outside the gene matches: 6.

This chain connects TRBV18 to TRBJ1-5; D is unresolved. This CDR3 is 15 amino acids long. The V end was cut by 2 bases, the J end by 3 bases, with 11 bases between. Germline CDR1 is KGHSH and CDR2 is LQKENI. CDR3 loop: CASSPTGAVNQPQHF. The CDR3, as DNA: TGTGCCAGCTCACCAACGGGAGCTGTCAATCAGCCCCAGCATTTT.

This chain links TRBV7-9 with TRBJ2-7; perhaps TRBD1 as D (5 bases). There are 13 residues in the CDR3. CDR1 is SEHNR, CDR2 FQNEAQ, per germline (reference sequence). V was trimmed by 4 bases and J by 3 bases, leaving 10 bases between them. The CDR3 region is CASSSGRFYEQYF. The DNA for the CDR3 is TGTGCCAGCAGCTCAGGGCGATTCTACGAGCAGTACTTC.

The chain recombines TRBV19 with TRBJ2-7; 11 nucleotides line up with TRBD2. Germline V CDR1 and CDR2: LNHDA, SQIVND (reference sequence). This CDR3 is 14 amino acids long. Trimming removed 2 bases from V and 6 bases from J; junction bases left unmatched: 3. The CDR3 sequence is CASSILAGGGEQYF. The CDR3 region has the DNA TGTGCCAGTAGTATACTAGCGGGGGGAGGCGAGCAGTACTTC. Looking up the rest from reference TRBV19 and TRBJ2-7 gives the full variable domain: DGGITQSPKYLFRKEGQNVTLSCEQNLNHDAMYWYRQDPGQGLRLIYYSQIVNDFQKGDIAEGYSVSREKKESFPLTVTSAQKNPTAFYLCASSILAGGGEQYFGPGTRLTVT.

This chain uses TRBV5-1 with TRBJ2-2; 7 nucleotides align to TRBD2. Germline trimming cut 4 bases from V and 5 bases from J; bases unmatched to any gene: 8. This CDR3 contains 15 residues. The germline gives CDR1 SGHRS, CDR2 YFSETQ. CDR3 protein: CASSRSSGGTGELFF. The CDR3 region has the DNA TGCGCCAGCAGCCGATCTTCGGGGGGTACCGGGGAGCTGTTTTTT. Filled out from reference TRBV5-1 and TRBJ2-2, the complete variable domain reads KAGVTQTPRYLIKTRGQQVTLSCSPISGHRSVSWYQQTPGQGLQFLFEYFSETQRNKGNFPGRFSGRQFSNSRSEMNVSTLELGDSALYLCASSRSSGGTGELFFGEGSRLTVL.

The chain uses TRBV5-1 and TRBJ1-2; the D is unclear. There are 14 residues in the CDR3. From germline, CDR1 is SGHRS and CDR2 YFSETQ. V lost 4 bases, J lost 4 bases, and 14 bases lay in between. The CDR3 DNA follows: TGCGCCAGCAGCGTCCCCGGGGTTGCCTATGGCTACACCTTC. It is translated as CASSVPGVAYGYTF.

The chain joins TRBV6-5 to TRBJ2-1; D tentatively fits TRBD1 or TRBD2 (6 bases each). The CDR3 extends over 15 amino acids. Germline V gene lookup returns CDR1 MNHEY and CDR2 SVGAGI. Trimming cost V 2 bases and J 7 bases, with 15 bases left between them. The CDR3 nucleotides read TGTGCCAGCAGTTACGTCCTAGGAGGGGGGAATGAGCAGTTCTTC. This sequence encodes CASSYVLGGGNEQFF.

The chain links TRBV27 to TRBJ2-6; 8 bases line up with TRBD1. V gave up 6 bases and J gave up 4 bases; unmatched junction bases: 5. Germline lookup yields CDR1 MNHEY and CDR2 SMNVEV (reference sequence). This CDR3 spans 15 amino acids. CDR3 residues: CASRSQGAGANVLTF. CDR3 nucleotide sequence: TGTGCCAGCAGGTCCCAGGGGGCCGGGGCCAACGTCCTGACTTTC.

The chain uses TRBV11-3 and TRBJ2-7, with a weak D call TRBD1 (6 bases). The CDR3 length is 13 residues. Looked up from germline, CDR1 is SGHNT and CDR2 is YENEEA. Trimming pared 3 bases from V and 5 bases from J, leaving 11 bases between. CDR3 nucleotide sequence: TGTGCCAGCAGCTTGGCCCAGGGGAACGAGCAGTACTTC. This sequence encodes CASSLAQGNEQYF.

V gene TRBV7-3 combines with J gene TRBJ2-2; 7 nucleotides line up with TRBD2. J was trimmed by 1 base and V by 5 bases; bases with no gene match: 10. Germline assignment: CDR1 SGHTA and CDR2 FQGTGA. This CDR3 comprises 17 residues. CDR3 residues: CASSNPGVAGNTGELFF. The CDR3 nucleotides are TGTGCCAGCAGCAACCCGGGGGTAGCGGGGAACACCGGGGAGCTGTTTTTT. Supplemented by reference TRBV7-3 and TRBJ2-2, the full variable domain reads GAGVSQTPSNKVTEKGKYVELRCDPISGHTALYWYRQSLGQGPEFLIYFQGTGAADDSGLPNDRFFAVRPEGSVSTLKIQRTERGDSAVYLCASSNPGVAGNTGELFFGEGSRLTVL.

The chain links TRBV19 to TRBJ2-5; D is uncertain. V was cut by 8 bases and J by 2 bases, with 24 bases left in between. The CDR3 totals 17 residues. Per the germline V gene, CDR1 is LNHDA and CDR2 is SQIVND (reference sequence). CDR3 protein: CASAPPLGRQGQETQYF. Here the CDR3 DNA reads TGTGCCAGTGCACCACCCCTAGGGCGCCAAGGGCAAGAGACCCAGTACTTC.

The genes are TRBV7-2 and TRBJ2-3, with D perhaps matching TRBD2 (6 bases). The CDR3 is 16 residues long. Trimming removed 5 bases from V and 1 base from J, with 16 bases in between. The germline V gene has CDR1 SGHTA and CDR2 FQGNSA. The CDR3 sequence: CASSIGTGVGTDTQYF. DNA of the CDR3: TGTGCCAGCAGCATCGGGACTGGGGTTGGCACAGATACGCAGTATTTT.

This clone was observed a handful of times. The rearrangement links TRBV21-1 to TRBJ2-5; the D call in the table, TRBD2, was not verified against the DNA. TRBV21-1 is recorded as a pseudogene. The CDR3 sequence is 16 residues long. CDR3 loop: CASSSPGLAGPKTQYF. As DNA, the CDR3 is TGTGCCAGCAGCAGCCCGGGACTAGCGGGCCCCAAGACCCAGTACTTC.

This clone has just a few counts. The V and J genes are TRBV18 and TRBJ1-3, with D unresolved. CDR1 and CDR2 from the germline V gene are KGHSH and LQKENI. CDR3 length equals 13 residues. Trimming removed 0 bases at V and 8 bases at J, with 8 bases between. The CDR3 DNA reads TGTGCCAGCTCACCACCACCGGTGGACACCATATATTTT. This translates into CASSPPPVDTIYF.

This clone was seen a single time. In the same sample, other DNA sequences code for this CDR3. The J gene is TRBJ2-7, the V gene TRBV5-1; a possible D gene is TRBD1 (5 bases). Trimming removed 4 bases at V and 4 bases at J, with 6 bases between. The V gene's germline CDR1 is SGHRS and CDR2 YFSETQ. CDR3 length: 11 residues. CDR3 residues: CASSPGYEQYF. In DNA, the CDR3 is TGCGCCAGCAGCCCAGGGTACGAGCAGTACTTC.